The sequence of this T cell receptor (beta chain) was determined in a study of T cells after yellow fever vaccination. Findings and limits, study-wide: Primary-vaccination clones mostly resurfaced post-booster (roughly 97% CD4, approximately 89% CD8). Faster peaking, at day 5 versus 15, marked a secondary response that was weaker. It was a small share of clonotypes that appeared in both CD4 and CD8 compartments.

As for this clonotype: What it binds is unknown.

This CDR3 is built from 13 residues. Germline trimming cut 9 bases from V and 1 base from J; bases unmatched to any gene: 5. Germline assignment: CDR1 SGHTA and CDR2 FQGNSA. A universal primer site and UMIs were added as TCR cDNA was made by 5'RACE template switching. In TCRdb, the 5' RACE reads were re-called with MiXCR into one record per CDR3 protein. The sample gives some 600,000 distinct CDR3 sequences, around an eighth of which show up once; about 15% is in the top ten. This sequence joins TRBV7-2 and TRBJ2-7; 8 nucleotides align to TRBD2. This TCR was sampled from a man younger than 45 who received the YFV17D yellow fever vaccine. The sequenced sample was PBMCs, obtained on the day of the yellow fever booster vaccination. The CDR3: CARRERGSYEQYF. The CDR3 DNA is TGTGCCAGAAGGGAGCGGGGGTCCTACGAGCAGTACTTC.